These T cell receptor beta chains were read from a single sample in a study of blood T cell repertoires in COVID-19. The assay was immunoSEQ multiplex PCR, and TCRdb's table has in-frame clones only and misses some. Of roughly 190,000 clones listed, about 89% are singletons. The material sequenced was PBMCs or T cells enriched from blood (not recorded which). These receptors originate from a woman aged 18 to 35 who had recovered from COVID-19. Each CDR3 is given with its conserved first and last residue. Fields, in order: V gene, CDR3 length, CDR3 protein.

TRBV7-2	15	CASSSGGQGTDTQYF
TRBV4-2	16	CASSQGGRGDTGELFF
TRBV4-2	15	CASSQRLADTDTQYF
TRBV2	15	CASRSALAGTDTQYF
TRBV5-4	14	CASSPRLGPYEQYF
TRBV27	14	CASSQRTSGSGWYF
TRBV28	14	CASRRAGATDEQYF
TRBV7-8	17	CASSLSIGTGNTDTQYF
TRBV2	13	CASSVSSSYGYTF
TRBV28	15	CASSWDRGRTGELFF
TRBV28	17	CASSFYPAGAAGETQYF
TRBV4-1	14	CASSQFQASYEQYF
TRBV7-8	13	CASSRQSRGPEFF
TRBV11-3	15	CASSSLAGNTGELFF
TRBV5-1	14	CASSSGGVTDTQYF
TRBV25-1	11	CASSVSGEQFF
TRBV5-4	13	CASSPTSTDTQYF
TRBV5-4	13	CASSFASSSGYTF
TRBV4-2	16	CASSQDYSSTYNEQFF
TRBV28	12	CASGLTNEKLFF
TRBV7-9	13	CASSSTGVYGYTF
TRBV4-2	14	CASSQVLSPTIQYF
TRBV28	12	CASTAGTDTQYF
TRBV7-3	19	CASSSRPSGLAGDTGELFF
TRBV19	16	CASTDPGSPGANVLTF
TRBV27	14	CASSPQGMSYEQYF
TRBV29-1	14	CSVAGSASTDTQYF
TRBV10-3	18	CATRGLAGGFSGANVLTF
TRBV4-1	15	CASSQPGQGNYGYTF
TRBV4-2	16	CASSQARQGRAYEQYF
TRBV9	15	CASSVSSGSPYEQYF
TRBV7-2	14	CASSLQRESLEQFF
TRBV7-8	15	CASSARTSGNNEQFF
TRBV7-8	15	CASSLAGASYNEQFF
TRBV6-5	15	CASSYPGTEGNTIYF
TRBV5-5	16	CASSLEQGAAYRGYTF
TRBV6-1	19	CASSERFGTGIPPNTEAFF
TRBV28	16	CASSFVFRTNYYGYTF
TRBV30	13	CAWRAGVSDTQYF
TRBV27	12	CASSLLGQQAFF
TRBV9	16	CASSSPSGRGTGELFF
TRBV12-3/TRBV12-4	12	CASSPGTQTQYF
TRBV15	17	CATSRDIGQAVNTEAFF
TRBV28	17	CASRPLAGETAYNEQFF
TRBV21-1	15	CASSKEDSANEKLFF
TRBV28	18	CASSPSGGGRSGANVLTF
TRBV6-5	15	CASTQSWGRGNTIYF
TRBV28	13	CASSLGQNYGYTF
TRBV25-1	11	CASRRSYEQYF
TRBV5-1	15	CASSFNSGTTYEQYF
TRBV19	13	CATSRTITDTQYF
TRBV5-1	16	CASSLLWLARHNEQFF
TRBV6-2/TRBV6-3	17	CASSYWGGGTGSYEQYF
TRBV28	12	CASSPPENTQYF
TRBV3-1/TRBV3-2	16	CASSQTSGRRPGELFF
TRBV7-9	15	CASSPSVAGANVLTF
TRBV6-1	14	CASSERARGYEQYF
TRBV9	14	CASSPPTGWTEAFF
TRBV5-1	13	CASSDTTGSKAFF
TRBV4-1	16	CASSQGDSGSNQPQHF